This record looks at one T cell receptor (beta chain) sequence and its context. Antigen unknown. The data stem from a study of CXCR3-negative and CXCR3-positive naive CD8 T cells. Findings of the study overall: Against CXCR3-negative naive cells, CXCR3-positive naive cells showed more hydrophobic TRB CDR3s. Cryopreserved cells showed partially decreased CXCR3 expression, and most assays used fresh PBMCs. No difference in surface CD5 was seen between naive subsets, and TCR strength was inferred from TRB CDR3 properties.

UMI-labeled 5' RACE yielded the TRB cDNA libraries. TCRdb reanalyzed the 5' RACE reads, giving one entry per CDR3 protein sequence and no DNA. This sample's clone table lists 6,600 or so distinct CDR3 sequences. CDR1 and CDR2 from the germline V gene are MGHRA and YSYEKL. This CDR3 spans 15 amino acids. Phenotypically, naive CD8+ T cells corresponded to CD45RO-CCR7+CD27+CD95-. This TCR derives from a human donor in good health. Some clones in this sample may be carry-over from other donors' samples. The V gene is TRBV4-1, the J gene TRBJ2-1; TCRdb outputs TRBD2, but without DNA this stays unchecked. The sequenced sample was naive CXCR3+ CD8+ T cells from blood. Regarding subset: CD45RO-CCR7+CD27+CD95- naive CD8+ T cells expressing CXCR3 (TNR3+). The chain's CDR3 is CASSPPGTPSNEQFF.